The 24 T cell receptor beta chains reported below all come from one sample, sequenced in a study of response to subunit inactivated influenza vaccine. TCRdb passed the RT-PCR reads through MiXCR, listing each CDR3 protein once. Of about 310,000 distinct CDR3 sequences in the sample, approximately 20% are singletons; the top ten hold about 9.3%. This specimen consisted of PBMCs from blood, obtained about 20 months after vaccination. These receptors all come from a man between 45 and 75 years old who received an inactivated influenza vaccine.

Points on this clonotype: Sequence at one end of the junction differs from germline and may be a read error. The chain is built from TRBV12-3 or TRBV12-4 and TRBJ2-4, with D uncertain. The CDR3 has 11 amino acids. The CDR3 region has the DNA TGTGCCAGCAGTTTAGGGGCCTTTAGGAGCTTC. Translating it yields CASSLGAFRSF.

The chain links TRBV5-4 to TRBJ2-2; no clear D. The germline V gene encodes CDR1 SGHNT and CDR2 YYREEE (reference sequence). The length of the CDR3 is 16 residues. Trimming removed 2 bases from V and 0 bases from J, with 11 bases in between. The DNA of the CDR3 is TGTGCCAGCAGCTTAGAAACTTACGCGAACACCGGGGAGCTGTTTTTT. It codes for CASSLETYANTGELFF.

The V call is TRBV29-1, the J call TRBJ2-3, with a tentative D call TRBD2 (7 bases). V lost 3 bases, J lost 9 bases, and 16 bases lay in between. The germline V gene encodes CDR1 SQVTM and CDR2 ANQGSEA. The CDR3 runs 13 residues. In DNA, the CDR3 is TGCAGCGTTGAGGTGGGGGGGCCCCTGACGCAGTATTTT. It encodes CSVEVGGPLTQYF.

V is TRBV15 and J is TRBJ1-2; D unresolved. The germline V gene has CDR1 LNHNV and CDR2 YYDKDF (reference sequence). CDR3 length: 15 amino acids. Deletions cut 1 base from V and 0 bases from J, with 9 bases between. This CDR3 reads CATSRVGPTNYGYTF. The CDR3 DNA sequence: TGTGCCACCAGCAGAGTAGGCCCTACTAACTATGGCTACACCTTC.

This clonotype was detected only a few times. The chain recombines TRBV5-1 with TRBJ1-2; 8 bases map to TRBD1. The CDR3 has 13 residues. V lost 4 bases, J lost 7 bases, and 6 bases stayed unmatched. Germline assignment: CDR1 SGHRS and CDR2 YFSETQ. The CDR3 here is CASSLYRGSGYTF. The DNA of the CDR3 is TGCGCCAGCAGCCTTTACAGGGGGAGTGGCTACACCTTC. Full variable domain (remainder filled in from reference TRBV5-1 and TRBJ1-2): KAGVTQTPRYLIKTRGQQVTLSCSPISGHRSVSWYQQTPGQGLQFLFEYFSETQRNKGNFPGRFSGRQFSNSRSEMNVSTLELGDSALYLCASSLYRGSGYTFGSGTRLTVV.

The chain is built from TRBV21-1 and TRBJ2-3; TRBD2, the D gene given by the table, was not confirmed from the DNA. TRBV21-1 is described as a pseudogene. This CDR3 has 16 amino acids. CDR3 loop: CASGTPSGSVADTQYF. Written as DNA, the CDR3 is TGTGCCAGCGGCACCCCTAGCGGGAGTGTAGCAGATACGCAGTATTTT.

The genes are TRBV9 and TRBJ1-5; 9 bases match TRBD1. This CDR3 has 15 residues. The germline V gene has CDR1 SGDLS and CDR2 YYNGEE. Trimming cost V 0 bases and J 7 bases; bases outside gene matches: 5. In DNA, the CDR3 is TGTGCCAGCAGCGTAGACGGGACAGGGTGGCAGCCCCAGCATTTT. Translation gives CASSVDGTGWQPQHF.

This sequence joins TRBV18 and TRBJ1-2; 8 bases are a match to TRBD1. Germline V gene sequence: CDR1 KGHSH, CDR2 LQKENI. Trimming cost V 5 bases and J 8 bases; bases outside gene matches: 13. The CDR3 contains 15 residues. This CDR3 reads CASSDGQGRISGYTF. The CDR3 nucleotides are TGTGCCAGCTCAGACGGACAGGGACGTATAAGCGGCTACACCTTC.

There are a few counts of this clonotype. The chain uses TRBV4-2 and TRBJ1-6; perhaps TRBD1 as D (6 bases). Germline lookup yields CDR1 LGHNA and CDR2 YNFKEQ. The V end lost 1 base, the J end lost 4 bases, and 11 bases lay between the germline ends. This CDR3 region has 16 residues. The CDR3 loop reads CASSQGGGEYNSPLHF. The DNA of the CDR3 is TGTGCCAGCAGCCAAGGAGGGGGGGAGTATAATTCACCCCTCCACTTT.

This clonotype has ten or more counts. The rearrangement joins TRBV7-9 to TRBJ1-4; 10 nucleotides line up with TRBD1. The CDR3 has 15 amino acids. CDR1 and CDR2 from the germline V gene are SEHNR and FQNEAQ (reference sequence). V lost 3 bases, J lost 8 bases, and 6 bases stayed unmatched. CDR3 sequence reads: CASSLPGQGSEKLFF. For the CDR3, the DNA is TGTGCCAGCAGCTTGCCGGGACAGGGGAGCGAAAAACTGTTTTTT.

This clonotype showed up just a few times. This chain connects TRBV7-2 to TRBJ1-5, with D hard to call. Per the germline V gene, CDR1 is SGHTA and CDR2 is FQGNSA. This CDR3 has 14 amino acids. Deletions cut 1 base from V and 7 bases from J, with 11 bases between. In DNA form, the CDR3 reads TGTGCCAGCAGCTTAGGGAGGGCAGGACAGCCCCAGCATTTT. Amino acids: CASSLGRAGQPQHF.

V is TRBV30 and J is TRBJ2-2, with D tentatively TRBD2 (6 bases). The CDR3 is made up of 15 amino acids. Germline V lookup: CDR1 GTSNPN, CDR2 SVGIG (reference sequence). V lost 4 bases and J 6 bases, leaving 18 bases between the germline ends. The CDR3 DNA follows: TGTGCCTGGAATTCGGGTAGGGGAGGCGCCGGGGAGCTGTTTTTT. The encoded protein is CAWNSGRGGAGELFF.

CDR3 in DNA: TGTGCCAGCAGCCAAGGCGGCGTAGGGAGTTCCACTGAAGCTTTCTTT. Translated, it gives CASSQGGVGSSTEAFF. The genes are TRBV3-1 and TRBJ1-1; D gene ambiguous. Trimming pared 1 base from V and 4 bases from J, leaving 16 bases between. CDR1 and CDR2 from the germline V gene are LGHDT and YNNKEL (reference sequence). The CDR3 is made up of 16 amino acids.

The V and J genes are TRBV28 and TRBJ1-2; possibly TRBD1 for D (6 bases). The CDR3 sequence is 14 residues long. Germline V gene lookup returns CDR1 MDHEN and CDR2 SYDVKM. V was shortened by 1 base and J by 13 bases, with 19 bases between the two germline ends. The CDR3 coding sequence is TGTGCCAGCAGTTTATCGGTCAGGGGTGTGGGTCTCACCTTC. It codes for CASSLSVRGVGLTF.

CDR3 protein: CASSLQGMYEQYF. The CDR3 nucleotides are TGTGCCAGCAGCTTGCAGGGGATGTACGAGCAGTACTTC. The rearrangement joins TRBV5-6 to TRBJ2-7, with TRBD1 as a possible D gene (6 bases). This CDR3 is built from 13 residues. Germline assignment: CDR1 SGHDT and CDR2 YYEEEE. The V gene lost 1 base and the J gene lost 4 bases, with 9 bases spanning the gap. The entire variable domain, with the rest obtained from reference TRBV5-6 and TRBJ2-7, is as follows: DAGVTQSPTHLIKTRGQQVTLRCSPKSGHDTVSWYQQALGQGPQFIFQYYEEEERQRGNFPDRFSGHQFPNYSSELNVNALLLGDSALYLCASSLQGMYEQYFGPGTRLTVT.

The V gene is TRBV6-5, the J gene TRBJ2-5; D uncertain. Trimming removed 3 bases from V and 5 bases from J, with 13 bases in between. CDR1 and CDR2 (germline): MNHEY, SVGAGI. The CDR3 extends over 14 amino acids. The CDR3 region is CASSYYTSRETQYF. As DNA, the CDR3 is TGTGCCAGCAGTTATTACACCTCGAGGGAGACCCAGTACTTC.

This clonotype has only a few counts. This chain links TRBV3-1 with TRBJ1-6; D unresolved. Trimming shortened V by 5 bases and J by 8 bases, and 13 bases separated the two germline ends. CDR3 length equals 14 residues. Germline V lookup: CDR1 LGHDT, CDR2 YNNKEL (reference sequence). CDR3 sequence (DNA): TGTGCCAGCAGCGAGACGCCCAAGGATTCACCCCTCCACTTT. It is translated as CASSETPKDSPLHF.

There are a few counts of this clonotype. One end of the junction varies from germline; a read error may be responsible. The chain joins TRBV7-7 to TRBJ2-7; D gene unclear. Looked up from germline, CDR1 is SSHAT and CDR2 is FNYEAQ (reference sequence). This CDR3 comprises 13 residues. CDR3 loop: CASSLERMGEQYF. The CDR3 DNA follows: TGTGCTAGCAGCTTAGAGAGGATGGGGGAGCAGTACTTC.

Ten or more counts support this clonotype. CDR3 DNA sequence: TGCGCCAGCAGCTTGGGGACAGCTCTCAATCAGCCCCAGCATTTT. It translates to CASSLGTALNQPQHF. The rearrangement uses TRBV5-1 and TRBJ1-5, with D perhaps matching TRBD1 (6 bases). The CDR3 length is 15 residues. Looked up from germline, CDR1 is SGHRS and CDR2 is YFSETQ. The V gene lost 0 bases and the J gene lost 3 bases, with 10 bases spanning the gap.

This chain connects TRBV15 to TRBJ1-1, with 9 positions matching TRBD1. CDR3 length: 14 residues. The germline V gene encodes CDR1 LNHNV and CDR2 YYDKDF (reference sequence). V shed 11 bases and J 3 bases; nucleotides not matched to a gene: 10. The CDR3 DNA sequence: TGTGCCCCCGGACAGGGGAAAGCGGACACTGAAGCTTTCTTT. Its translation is CAPGQGKADTEAFF.

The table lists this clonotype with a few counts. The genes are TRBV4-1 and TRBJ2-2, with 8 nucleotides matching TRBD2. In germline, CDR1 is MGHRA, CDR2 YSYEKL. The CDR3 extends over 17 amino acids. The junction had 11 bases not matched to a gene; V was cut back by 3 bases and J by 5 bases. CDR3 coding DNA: TGCGCCAGCAGCCACCCATGGGGCGGGGGGCCTACCGGGGAGCTGTTTTTT. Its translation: CASSHPWGGGPTGELFF.

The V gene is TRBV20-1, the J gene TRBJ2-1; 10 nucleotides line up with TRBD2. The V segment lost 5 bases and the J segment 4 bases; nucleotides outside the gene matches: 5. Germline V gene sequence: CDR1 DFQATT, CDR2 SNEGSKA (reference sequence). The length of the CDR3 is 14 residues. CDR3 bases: TGCAGTGCTTGGCTAGCGGGAGTGTACAATGAGCAGTTCTTC. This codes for CSAWLAGVYNEQFF.

CDR3 DNA sequence: TGTGCCAGCAGCCCTCCGGGACACCCAAATTCACCCCTCCACTTT. Translation gives CASSPPGHPNSPLHF. This sequence joins TRBV7-2 and TRBJ1-6; TRBD1 is a possible D gene (6 bases). In germline, CDR1 is SGHTA, CDR2 FQGNSA. This CDR3 comprises 15 residues. With 5 bases removed from V and 7 bases from J, the gap between germline ends came to 15 bases.

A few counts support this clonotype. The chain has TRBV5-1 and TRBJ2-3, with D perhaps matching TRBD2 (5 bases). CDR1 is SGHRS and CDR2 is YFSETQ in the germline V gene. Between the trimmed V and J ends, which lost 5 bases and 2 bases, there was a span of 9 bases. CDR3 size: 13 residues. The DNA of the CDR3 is TGCGCCAGCAGGGAGGTCTCCACAGATACGCAGTATTTT. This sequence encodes CASREVSTDTQYF.